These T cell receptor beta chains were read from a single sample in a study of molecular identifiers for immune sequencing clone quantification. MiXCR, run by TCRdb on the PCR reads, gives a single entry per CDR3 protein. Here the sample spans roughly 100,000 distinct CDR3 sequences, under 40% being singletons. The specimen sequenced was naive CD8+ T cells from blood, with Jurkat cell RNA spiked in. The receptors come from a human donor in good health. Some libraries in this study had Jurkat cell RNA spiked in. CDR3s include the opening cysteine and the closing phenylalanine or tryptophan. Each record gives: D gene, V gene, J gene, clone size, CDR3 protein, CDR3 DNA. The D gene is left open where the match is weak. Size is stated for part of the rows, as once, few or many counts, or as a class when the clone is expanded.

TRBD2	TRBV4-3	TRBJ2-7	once	CASNPRGGSYEQYF	TGCGCCAGCAACCCCCGGGGGGGGTCCTACGAGCAGTACTTC
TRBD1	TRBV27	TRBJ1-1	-	CASSFRQGAAEAFF	TGTGCCAGCAGTTTTCGACAGGGGGCGGCTGAAGCTTTCTTT
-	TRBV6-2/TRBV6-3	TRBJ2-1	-	CASSYQWPFDNEQFF	TGTGCCAGCAGTTACCAGTGGCCCTTTGACAATGAGCAGTTCTTC
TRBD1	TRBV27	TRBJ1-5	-	CASGPPGQGPLLYQPQHF	TGTGCCAGCGGTCCGCCAGGACAGGGGCCGCTTCTGTATCAGCCCCAGCATTTT
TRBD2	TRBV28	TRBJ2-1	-	CASSLYSLAGGVDEQFF	TGTGCCAGCAGTTTATATTCTCTAGCGGGAGGTGTGGATGAGCAGTTCTTC
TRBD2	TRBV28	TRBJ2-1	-	CASVIAGARETQFF	TGTGCCAGCGTAATAGCGGGAGCCCGGGAGACCCAGTTCTTC
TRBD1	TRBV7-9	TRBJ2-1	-	CASSPPRTGSSYNVQFF	TGTGCCAGCAGCCCTCCTCGGACAGGGTCGTCCTACAATGTGCAGTTCTTC
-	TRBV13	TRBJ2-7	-	CASSLGTPRYEQYF	TGTGCCAGCAGCTTAGGCACACCGAGATACGAGCAGTACTTC
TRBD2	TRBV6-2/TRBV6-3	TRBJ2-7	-	CASSLSGRREQYF	TGTGCCAGCAGCCTAAGCGGGAGACGGGAGCAGTACTTC
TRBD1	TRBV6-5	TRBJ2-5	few	CASSPYYTGQAQETQYF	TGTGCCAGCAGTCCCTATTACACGGGACAGGCTCAAGAGACCCAGTACTTC
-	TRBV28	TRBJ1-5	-	CASSLTQDSNQPQHF	TGTGCCAGCAGTCTTACACAGGATAGCAATCAGCCCCAGCATTTT
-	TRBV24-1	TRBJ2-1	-	CATSGYSGYSYNEQFF	TGTGCCACCAGTGGGTATAGCGGCTACTCCTACAATGAGCAGTTCTTC
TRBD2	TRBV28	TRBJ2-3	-	CASILAGSTDTQYF	TGTGCCAGCATCCTAGCGGGGAGCACAGATACGCAGTATTTT
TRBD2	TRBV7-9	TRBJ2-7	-	CASRYGLEERGEQYF	TGTGCCAGCAGATATGGACTAGAGGAAAGAGGAGAGCAGTACTTC
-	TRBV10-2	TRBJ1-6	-	CASSESWGSSPLPF	TGCGCCAGCAGTGAGTCGTGGGGGAGTTCACCCCTCCCCTTT
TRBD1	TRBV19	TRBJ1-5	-	CASKGTGEPNQPQHF	TGTGCCAGTAAAGGGACAGGGGAGCCTAATCAGCCCCAGCATTTT
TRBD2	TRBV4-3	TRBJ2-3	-	CASSGTSGICGDTQYF	TGCGCCAGCAGCGGGACTAGCGGGATTTGCGGAGATACGCAGTATTTT
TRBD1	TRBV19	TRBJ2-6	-	CASSPQSLQGVYISGANVLTF	TGTGCCAGTAGTCCCCAAAGCCTGCAGGGGGTCTATATCTCTGGGGCCAACGTCCTGACTTTC
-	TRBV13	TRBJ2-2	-	CASSLSLTGELVF	TGTGCCAGCAGCTTATCTTTAACCGGGGAGCTGGTTTTT
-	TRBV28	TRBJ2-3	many	CASSLARRTDTQYF	TGTGCCAGCAGTTTGGCCCGAAGAACAGATACGCAGTATTTT
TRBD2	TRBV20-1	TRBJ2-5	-	CSARDRSGATLRTQYF	TGCAGTGCTAGAGATCGTAGCGGGGCGACCCTTCGGACCCAGTACTTC
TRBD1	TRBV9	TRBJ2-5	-	CASSASRTGGWGTQYF	TGTGCCAGCAGCGCGTCCCGGACAGGGGGCTGGGGGACCCAGTACTTC
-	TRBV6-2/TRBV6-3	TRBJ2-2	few	CASRTGRDTGELFF	TGTGCCAGCCGCACAGGGCGGGACACCGGGGAGCTGTTTTTT
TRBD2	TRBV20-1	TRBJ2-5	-	CSARKTPGLAVETQYF	TGCAGTGCTAGAAAGACGCCGGGACTAGCAGTAGAGACCCAGTACTTC
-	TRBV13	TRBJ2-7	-	CASSPVDTYEQYF	TGTGCCAGCAGCCCAGTCGACACCTACGAGCAGTACTTC
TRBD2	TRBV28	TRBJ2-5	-	CASSLVNGDAGTSPPETQYF	TGTGCCAGCAGTTTAGTCAATGGGGACGCCGGGACTAGCCCCCCAGAGACCCAGTACTTC
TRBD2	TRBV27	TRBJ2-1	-	CASSPSSGPPSYNEQFF	TGTGCCAGCAGTCCGTCTAGCGGGCCCCCCTCCTACAATGAGCAGTTCTTC
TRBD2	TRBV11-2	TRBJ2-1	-	CASSLVVTSGNNEQFF	TGTGCCAGCAGCTTAGTTGTGACTAGCGGGAACAATGAGCAGTTCTTC
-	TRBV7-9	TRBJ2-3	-	CASSLDWGSGSTDTQYF	TGTGCCAGCAGCTTAGATTGGGGTAGCGGCAGCACAGATACGCAGTATTTT
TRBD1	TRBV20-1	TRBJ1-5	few	CSARETGLSNQPQHF	TGCAGTGCTCGAGAGACAGGGTTAAGCAATCAGCCCCAGCATTTT
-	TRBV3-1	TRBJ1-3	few	CASSRPTVNGNTIYF	TGTGCCAGCAGCCGGCCGACAGTGAACGGAAACACCATATATTTT
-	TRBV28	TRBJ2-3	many	CASSSEWGDTQYF	TGTGCCAGCAGTTCGGAGTGGGGGGATACGCAGTATTTT
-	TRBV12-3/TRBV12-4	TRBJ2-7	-	CASSLALNEQYF	TGTGCCAGCAGTTTAGCCCTAAATGAGCAGTACTTC
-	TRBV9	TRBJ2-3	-	CASSPRAGSIDTQYF	TGTGCCAGCAGCCCTCGGGCCGGGAGTATCGATACGCAGTATTTT
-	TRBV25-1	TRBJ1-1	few	CASGTYTEAFF	TGTGCCAGCGGCACGTACACTGAAGCTTTCTTT
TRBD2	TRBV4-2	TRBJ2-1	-	CASSQTPGTRVYNEQFF	TGTGCCAGCAGCCAAACGCCCGGGACTAGGGTCTACAATGAGCAGTTCTTC
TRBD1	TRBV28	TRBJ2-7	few	CASRSIQGAAYEQYF	TGTGCCAGCAGATCCATTCAGGGGGCGGCCTACGAGCAGTACTTC
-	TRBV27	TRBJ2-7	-	CASSFRRTYEQYF	TGTGCCAGCAGTTTCCGGCGGACGTACGAGCAGTACTTC
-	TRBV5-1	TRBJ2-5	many	CASSLKETQYF	TGCGCCAGCAGCTTGAAAGAGACCCAGTACTTC
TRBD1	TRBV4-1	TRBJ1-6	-	CASSRTGNALHF	TGCGCCAGCAGCCGGACAGGAAACGCCCTCCACTTT
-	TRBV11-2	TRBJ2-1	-	CASSSPGLGNEQFF	TGTGCCAGCAGCTCTCCAGGGCTCGGCAATGAGCAGTTCTTC
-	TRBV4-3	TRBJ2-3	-	CASSQDFSETQYF	TGCGCCAGCAGCCAAGATTTTTCAGAAACGCAGTATTTT
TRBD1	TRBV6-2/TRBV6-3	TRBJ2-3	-	CASSCRDRGTDTQYF	TGTGCCAGCAGTTGTCGGGACAGGGGCACAGATACGCAGTATTTT
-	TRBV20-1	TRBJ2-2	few	CSADPVANTGELFF	TGCAGTGCCGACCCGGTCGCGAACACCGGGGAGCTGTTTTTT
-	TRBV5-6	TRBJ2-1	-	CASSWSRNEQVF	TGTGCCAGCAGCTGGTCCCGCAATGAGCAGGTCTTC
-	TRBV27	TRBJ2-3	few	CASSLMLGTDTQYF	TGTGCCAGCAGCCTTATGCTTGGCACAGATACGCAGTATTTT
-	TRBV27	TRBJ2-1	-	CASSLSGRFYNEQFF	TGTGCCAGCAGTTTATCTGGCAGATTCTACAATGAGCAGTTCTTC
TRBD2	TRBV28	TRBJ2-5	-	CASSLWASGRVNQGTQYF	TGTGCCAGCAGTTTATGGGCTAGCGGGAGGGTAAACCAAGGGACCCAGTACTTC
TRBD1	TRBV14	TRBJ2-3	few	CASSLYGTASTNTQYF	TGTGCCAGCAGCCTCTACGGGACAGCTAGCACAAATACGCAGTATTTT
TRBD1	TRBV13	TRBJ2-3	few	CASSLRGQPFSTDTQYF	TGTGCCAGCAGCTTACGGGGACAGCCGTTCAGCACAGATACGCAGTATTTT
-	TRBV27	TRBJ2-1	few	CASGAYNEQFF	TGTGCCAGCGGGGCCTACAATGAGCAGTTCTTC